This TCR beta chain was observed in a study of CD8 T cells in ankylosing spondylitis. Using its own MiXCR run on the 5' RACE reads, TCRdb lists one record per CDR3 protein. The table lists a few hundred thousand distinct CDR3 sequences, about 11% of them singletons. V was clipped by 5 bases and J by 8 bases, with 12 bases between them. The CDR3 runs 12 residues. The V gene's germline CDR1 is SEHNR and CDR2 FQNEAQ (reference sequence). The specimen sequenced was blood, either unsorted or a sorted T cell fraction (not recorded which). This chain links TRBV7-9 with TRBJ1-2, with D maybe TRBD1 (5 bases). The clonotype originates from a male donor with ankylosing spondylitis or in good health (not recorded which). CDR3 amino acids: CASSADSLGYTF. In DNA form, the CDR3 reads TGTGCCAGCAGCGCCGACAGTTTAGGCTACACCTTC.